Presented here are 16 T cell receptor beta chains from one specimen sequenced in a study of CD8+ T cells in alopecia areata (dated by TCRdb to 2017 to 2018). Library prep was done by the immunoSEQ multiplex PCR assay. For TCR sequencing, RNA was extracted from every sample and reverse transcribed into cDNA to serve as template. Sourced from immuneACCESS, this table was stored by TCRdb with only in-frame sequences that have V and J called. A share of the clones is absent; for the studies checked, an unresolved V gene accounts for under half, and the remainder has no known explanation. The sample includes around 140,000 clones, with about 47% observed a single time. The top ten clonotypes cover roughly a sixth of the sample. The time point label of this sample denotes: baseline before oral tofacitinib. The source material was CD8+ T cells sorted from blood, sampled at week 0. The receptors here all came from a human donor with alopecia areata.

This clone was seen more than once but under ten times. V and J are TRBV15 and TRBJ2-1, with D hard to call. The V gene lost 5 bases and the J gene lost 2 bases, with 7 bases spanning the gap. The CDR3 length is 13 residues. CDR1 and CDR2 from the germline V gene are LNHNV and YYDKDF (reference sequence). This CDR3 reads CATSPGTYNEQFF. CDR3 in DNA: TGTGCCACCAGCCCAGGAACCTACAATGAGCAGTTCTTC.

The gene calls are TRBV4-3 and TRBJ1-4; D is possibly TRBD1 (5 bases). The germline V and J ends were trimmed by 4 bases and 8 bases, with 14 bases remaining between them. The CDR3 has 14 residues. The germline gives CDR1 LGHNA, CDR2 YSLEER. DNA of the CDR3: TGCGCCAGCAGCCCAGGGACTGTACGCGAAAAACTGTTTTTT. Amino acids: CASSPGTVREKLFF.

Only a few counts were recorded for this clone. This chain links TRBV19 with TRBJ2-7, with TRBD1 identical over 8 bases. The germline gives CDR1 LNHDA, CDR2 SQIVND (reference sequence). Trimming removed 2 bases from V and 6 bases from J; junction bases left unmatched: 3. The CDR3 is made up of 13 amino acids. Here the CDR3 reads CASSIQGAGEQYF. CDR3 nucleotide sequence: TGTGCCAGTAGTATACAGGGGGCGGGCGAGCAGTACTTC.

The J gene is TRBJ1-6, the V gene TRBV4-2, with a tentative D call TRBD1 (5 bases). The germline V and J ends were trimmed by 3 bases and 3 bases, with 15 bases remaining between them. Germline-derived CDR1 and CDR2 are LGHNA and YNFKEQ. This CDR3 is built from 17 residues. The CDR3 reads CASSQDIRDRYNSPLHF. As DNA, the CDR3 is TGTGCCAGCAGCCAGGATATCCGGGACCGCTATAATTCACCCCTCCACTTT.

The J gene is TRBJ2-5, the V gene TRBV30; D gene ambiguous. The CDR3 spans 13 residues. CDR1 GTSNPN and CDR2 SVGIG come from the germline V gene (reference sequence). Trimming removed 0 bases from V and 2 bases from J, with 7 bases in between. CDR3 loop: CAWSVSGQETQYF. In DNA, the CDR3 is TGTGCCTGGAGTGTCTCCGGGCAAGAGACCCAGTACTTC. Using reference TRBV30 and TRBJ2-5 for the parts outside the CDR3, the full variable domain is SQTIHQWPATLVQPVGSPLSLECTVEGTSNPNLYWYRQAAGRGLQLLFYSVGIGQISSEVPQNLSASRPQDRQFILSSKKLLLSDSGFYLCAWSVSGQETQYFGPGTRLLVL.

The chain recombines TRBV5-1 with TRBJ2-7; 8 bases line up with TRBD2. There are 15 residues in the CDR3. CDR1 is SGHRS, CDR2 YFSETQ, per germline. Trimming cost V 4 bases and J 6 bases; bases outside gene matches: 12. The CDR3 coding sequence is TGCGCCAGCAGCCCTTACGGGGGGGACTCACTCGAGCAGTACTTC. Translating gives CASSPYGGDSLEQYF.

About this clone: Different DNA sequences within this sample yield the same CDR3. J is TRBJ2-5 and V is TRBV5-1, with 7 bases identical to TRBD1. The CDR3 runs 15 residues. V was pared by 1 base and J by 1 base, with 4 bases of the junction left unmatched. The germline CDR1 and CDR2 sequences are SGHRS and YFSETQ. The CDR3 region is CASSLQGQPQETQYF. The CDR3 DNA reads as TGCGCCAGCAGCTTGCAGGGACAGCCCCAAGAGACCCAGTACTTC.

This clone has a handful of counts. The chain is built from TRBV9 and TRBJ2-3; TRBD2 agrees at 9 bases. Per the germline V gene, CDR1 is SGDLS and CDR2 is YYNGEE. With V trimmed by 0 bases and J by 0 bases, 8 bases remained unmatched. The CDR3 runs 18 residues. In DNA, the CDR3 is TGTGCCAGCAGCGTAGATCGGGCTAGCGGGGTGAGCACAGATACGCAGTATTTT. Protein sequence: CASSVDRASGVSTDTQYF.

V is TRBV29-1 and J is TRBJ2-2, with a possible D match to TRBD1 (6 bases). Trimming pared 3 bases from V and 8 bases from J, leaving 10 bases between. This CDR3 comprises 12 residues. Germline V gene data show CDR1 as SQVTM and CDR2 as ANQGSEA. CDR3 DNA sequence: TGCAGCGTTGATTCAGGGGAGGGGGAGCTGTTTTTT. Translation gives CSVDSGEGELFF.

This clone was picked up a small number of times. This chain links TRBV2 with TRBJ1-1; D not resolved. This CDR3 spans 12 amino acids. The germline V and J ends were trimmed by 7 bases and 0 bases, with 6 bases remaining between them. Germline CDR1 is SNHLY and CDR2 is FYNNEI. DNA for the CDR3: TGTGCCAGCAATGGGATGAACACTGAAGCTTTCTTT. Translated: CASNGMNTEAFF.

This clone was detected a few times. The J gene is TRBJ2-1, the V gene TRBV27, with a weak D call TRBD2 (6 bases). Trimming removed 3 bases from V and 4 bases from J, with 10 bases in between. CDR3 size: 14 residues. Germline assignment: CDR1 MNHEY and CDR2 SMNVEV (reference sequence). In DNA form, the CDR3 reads TGTGCCAGCAGTTTGGGACTGGGGTACAATGAGCAGTTCTTC. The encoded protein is CASSLGLGYNEQFF.

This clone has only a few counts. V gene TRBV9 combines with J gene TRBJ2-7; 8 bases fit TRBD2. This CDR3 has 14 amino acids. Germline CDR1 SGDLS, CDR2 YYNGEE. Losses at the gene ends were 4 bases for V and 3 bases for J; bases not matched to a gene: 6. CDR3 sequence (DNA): TGTGCCAGCAGCCTCGGGGGGGCCATCTACGAGCAGTACTTC. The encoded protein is CASSLGGAIYEQYF.

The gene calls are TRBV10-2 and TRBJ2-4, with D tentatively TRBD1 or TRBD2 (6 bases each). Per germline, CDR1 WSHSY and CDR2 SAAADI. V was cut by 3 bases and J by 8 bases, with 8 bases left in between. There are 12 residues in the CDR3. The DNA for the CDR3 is TGCGCCAGCAGTGAAGGGGGGCACATTCAGTACTTC. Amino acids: CASSEGGHIQYF.

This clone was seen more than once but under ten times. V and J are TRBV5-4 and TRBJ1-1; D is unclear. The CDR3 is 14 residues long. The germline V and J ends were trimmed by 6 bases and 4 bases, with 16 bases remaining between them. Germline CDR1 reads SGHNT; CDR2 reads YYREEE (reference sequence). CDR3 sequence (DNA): TGTGCCAGCAACTCGATGGAAGGAATCACTGAAGCTTTCTTT. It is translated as CASNSMEGITEAFF.

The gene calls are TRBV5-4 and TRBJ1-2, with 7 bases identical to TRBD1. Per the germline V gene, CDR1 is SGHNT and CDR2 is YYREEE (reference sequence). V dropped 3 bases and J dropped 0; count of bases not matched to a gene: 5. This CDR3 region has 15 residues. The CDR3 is CASSSGQASNYGYTF. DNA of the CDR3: TGTGCCAGCAGCTCTGGACAGGCCTCTAACTATGGCTACACCTTC.

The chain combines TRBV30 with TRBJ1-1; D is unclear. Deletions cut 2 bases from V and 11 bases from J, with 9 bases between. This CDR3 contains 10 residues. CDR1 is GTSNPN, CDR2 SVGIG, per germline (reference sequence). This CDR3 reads CAWSSDGAFF. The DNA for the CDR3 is TGTGCCTGGAGTAGCGACGGGGCTTTCTTT.